The clone carrying this T cell receptor beta chain was seen only a few times. Its antigen is as yet unknown. Different DNA sequences within this sample yield the same CDR3. Germline assignment: CDR1 SGHDT and CDR2 YYEEEE. The CDR3 totals 13 residues. Trimming took off 0 bases at V and 2 bases at J, with 6 bases between the two ends. The naive CD8 fraction comprised CD45RO-negative cells positively selected for CCR7 and excluded terminally differentiated effector memory CD45RA+ cells. It was at deep level that the assay was run. Profiled with immunoSEQ multiplex PCR; TCRdb holds only in-frame clones, not every one. The profile covers hundreds of thousands of clones, with about 95% appearing a single time and roughly 0.1% taken by the ten largest. The data are from a study of shared clonotypes between healthy human individuals. Points from the study as a whole: Clonotypes that were shared across a handful of donors made up roughly 5.2% of naive CD4 clonotypes. Non-shared clonotypes showed lower generation probabilities than clonotypes common to all four donors.

Sequenced input: naive CD8+ T cells sorted from blood. V is TRBV5-6 and J is TRBJ2-7, with D uncertain. The receptor's source is a woman between 25 and 40 years old in good health. The CDR3 protein is CASSLGSAYEQYF. The CDR3 nucleotides read TGTGCCAGCAGCTTGGGATCGGCCTACGAGCAGTACTTC. The complete variable domain, with remaining parts taken from reference TRBV5-6 and TRBJ2-7, reads DAGVTQSPTHLIKTRGQQVTLRCSPKSGHDTVSWYQQALGQGPQFIFQYYEEEERQRGNFPDRFSGHQFPNYSSELNVNALLLGDSALYLCASSLGSAYEQYFGPGTRLTVT.